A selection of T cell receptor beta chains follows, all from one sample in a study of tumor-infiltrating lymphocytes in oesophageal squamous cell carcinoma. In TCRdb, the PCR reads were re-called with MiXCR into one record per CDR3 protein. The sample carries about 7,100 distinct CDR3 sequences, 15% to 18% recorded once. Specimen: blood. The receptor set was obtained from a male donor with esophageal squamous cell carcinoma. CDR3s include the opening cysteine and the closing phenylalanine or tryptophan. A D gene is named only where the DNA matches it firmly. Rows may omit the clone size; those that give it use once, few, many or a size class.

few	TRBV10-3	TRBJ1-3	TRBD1	TGTGCGCATCTGGACAGGAGGTTAAACACCATATATTTT	CAHLDRRLNTIYF
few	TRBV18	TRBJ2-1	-	TGTGCCAGCTCACCATACCGGGACCTACGGACGAATGAGCAGTTCTTC	CASSPYRDLRTNEQFF
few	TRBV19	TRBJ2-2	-	TGTGCCAGTAGTACCAGGGTTTACACCGGGGAGCTGTTTTTT	CASSTRVYTGELFF
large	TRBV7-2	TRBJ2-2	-	TGTGCCAGCAGCTTAGGTGGCACCGGGGAGCTGTTTTTT	CASSLGGTGELFF
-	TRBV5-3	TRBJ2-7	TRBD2	TGTGCCAGCAGCTCCCCCCGCGGGGGAATCTACGAGCAGTACTTC	CASSSPRGGIYEQYF
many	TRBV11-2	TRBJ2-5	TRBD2	TGTGCCAGCGGAAAACTAGCGCAAGAGACCCAGTACTTC	CASGKLAQETQYF
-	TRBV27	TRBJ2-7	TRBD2	TGTGCCAGCAGTTTGCGTGGTAGCGGGGGATCCTACGAGCAGTACTTC	CASSLRGSGGSYEQYF
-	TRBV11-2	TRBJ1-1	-	TGTGCCACCAGCTTAGGCCCCTACAATGAGCAGTTCTTT	CATSLGPYNEQFF
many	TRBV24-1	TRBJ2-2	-	TGTGCCACCAGTGTTGGGGGGCAGGTCACCGGGGAGCTGTTTTTT	CATSVGGQVTGELFF
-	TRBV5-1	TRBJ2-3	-	TGCGCCAGCAGCTTGTCCGGGGCCCATACAGATACGCAGTATTTT	CASSLSGAHTDTQYF
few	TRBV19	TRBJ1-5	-	TGTGCCAGTAGTATAGCCCCAGGAGAGGGACAGCCCCAGCATTTT	CASSIAPGEGQPQHF
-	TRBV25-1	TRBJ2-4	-	TGTGCCAGCAGAACCGGGCTGCAGCAGTACTTC	CASRTGLQQYF
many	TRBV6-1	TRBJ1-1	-	TGTGCCAGCTATCAGGGTGTTTGGGCTTTCTTT	CASYQGVWAFF
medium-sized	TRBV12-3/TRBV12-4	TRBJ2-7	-	TGTGCCAGCAGGAGGTCGAGGGGGACTACCTACGAGCAGTACTTC	CASRRSRGTTYEQYF
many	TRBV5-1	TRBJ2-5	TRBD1	TGCGCCAGCAGCTCCGGGACAGGGGGCCAAGAGACCCAGTACTTC	CASSSGTGGQETQYF
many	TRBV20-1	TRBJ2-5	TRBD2	TGCAGTGCTAGCGCTAGCGGGGGTTCTGTGACCCAGTACTTC	CSASASGGSVTQYF
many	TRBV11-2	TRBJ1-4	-	TGTGCCAGCAGCCCCAGGGGTGGAACTAATGAAAAACTGTTTTTT	CASSPRGGTNEKLFF
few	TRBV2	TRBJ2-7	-	TGTGCCAGCAGTATTCAGGGGCGCCTTGTTTACGAGCAGTACTTC	CASSIQGRLVYEQYF
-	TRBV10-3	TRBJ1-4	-	TGTGCCATCAGTGAGCGCCCCCCAGGGAGCAATGAAAAACTGTTTTTT	CAISERPPGSNEKLFF
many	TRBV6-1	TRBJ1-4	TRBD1	TGTGCCAGCAGCCCATGGACAGGGCCCGAAAAACTGTTTTTT	CASSPWTGPEKLFF
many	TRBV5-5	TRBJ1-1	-	TGTGCCAGCAGCTTGTCCTGGAACATGAACACTGAAGCTTTCTTT	CASSLSWNMNTEAFF
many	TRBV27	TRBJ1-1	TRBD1	TGTGCCAGCAGTAGACCGACAGGGATGAACACTGAAGCTTTCTTT	CASSRPTGMNTEAFF
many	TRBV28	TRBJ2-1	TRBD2	TGTGCCAGCAGGAGACTAGCGGGGGGAAGGGCCTACAATGAGCAGTTCTTC	CASRRLAGGRAYNEQFF
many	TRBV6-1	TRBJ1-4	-	TGTGCCAGCAGTGTTCAGGAGGATGAAAAACTGTTTTTT	CASSVQEDEKLFF
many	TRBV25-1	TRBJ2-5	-	TGTGCCAGCAGTGTGGTGGGATTACAGACCCAGTACTTC	CASSVVGLQTQYF
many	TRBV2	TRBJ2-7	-	TGTGCCAGCAGTGTATCAGCAGGATCCTACGAGCAGTACTTC	CASSVSAGSYEQYF
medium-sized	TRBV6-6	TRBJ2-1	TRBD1	TGTGCCAGCAGTTACTCTCCGGACAGGCCAAAATCATACAATGAGCAGTTCTTC	CASSYSPDRPKSYNEQFF
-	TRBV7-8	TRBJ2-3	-	TGTGCCAGCAGCGCCGGAGGGGGGTGGGCAGATACGCAGTATTTT	CASSAGGGWADTQYF
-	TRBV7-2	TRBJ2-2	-	TGTGCCAGCAGCTGCGGACAGTCCCCGGGGGAGGTGTTTTTT	CASSCGQSPGEVFF
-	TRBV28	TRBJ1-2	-	TGTGCCAGCACGGGCGAGCGGTTCTATGGCTACACCTTC	CASTGERFYGYTF
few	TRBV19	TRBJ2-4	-	TGTGCCAGCGGGGCGGGGCCAAGCCTAGCCAAAAACATTCAGTACTTC	CASGAGPSLAKNIQYF
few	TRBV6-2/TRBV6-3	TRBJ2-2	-	TGTGCCAGCAGACCCACCGTGTTCCACCTGGAGGAGCTGTTTTTT	CASRPTVFHLEELFF
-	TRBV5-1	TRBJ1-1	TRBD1	TGCGCCAGCAGCTTAGCCCCTTTCCGGGACAGGGTTCTTATGAACACTGAAGCTTTCTTT	CASSLAPFRDRVLMNTEAFF
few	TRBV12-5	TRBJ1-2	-	TGTGCTAGTGGTTTGGAGGGGCTTGGCTACACCTTC	CASGLEGLGYTF
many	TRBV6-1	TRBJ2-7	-	TGTGCCAGCATCGCTAACCCTTACGAGCAGTACTTC	CASIANPYEQYF
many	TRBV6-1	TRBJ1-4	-	TGTGCCAGCAGTGAAGGACAGGTTGGTGGGGAACTGTTTTTT	CASSEGQVGGELFF
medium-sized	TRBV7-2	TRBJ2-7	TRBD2	TGTGCCAGCAGCCCCAAACTAGCGACAGTGCAGTACTTC	CASSPKLATVQYF
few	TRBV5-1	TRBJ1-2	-	TGCGCCAGCAGCTCCTCGGGACCGTCCTATGGCTACACCTTC	CASSSSGPSYGYTF
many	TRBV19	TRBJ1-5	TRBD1	TGTGCCAGTAGTACAACAGGTGGACAGGGGCCCCAGCATTTT	CASSTTGGQGPQHF
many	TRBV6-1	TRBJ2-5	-	TGTGCCAGCAGTCTAGGGTATGAGCAGTACTTC	CASSLGYEQYF
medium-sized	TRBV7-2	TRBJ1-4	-	TGTGCCAGCAGCCTTACGCGCAGTAATGAAAAACTGTTTTTT	CASSLTRSNEKLFF
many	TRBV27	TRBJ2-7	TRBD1	TGTGCCAGCAGTGGACGGACAGGAACCTACGAGCAGTACTTC	CASSGRTGTYEQYF
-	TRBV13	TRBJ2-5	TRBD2	TGTGCCAGCAGCTTAAGGACTAGCGGACTACAAGAGACCCAGTACTTC	CASSLRTSGLQETQYF
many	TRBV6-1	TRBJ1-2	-	TGTGCCAGCAGCCACAGAACAGTAAACTATGGCTACACCTTC	CASSHRTVNYGYTF
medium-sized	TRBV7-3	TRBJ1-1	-	TGTGCCAGCAGCACCCATCTATCGACTGAAGCTTTCTTT	CASSTHLSTEAFF
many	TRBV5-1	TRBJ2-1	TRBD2	TGCGCCAGCAGCTCGACTAGCGGGGGGCACAATGAGCAGTTCTTC	CASSSTSGGHNEQFF
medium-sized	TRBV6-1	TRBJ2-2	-	TGTGCCAGCATGTCAGGGGAGGCCGGGGAGCTGTTTTTT	CASMSGEAGELFF
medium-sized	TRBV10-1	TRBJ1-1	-	TGCGCCAGCAGATCGACAGAAAGGACTGAAGCTTTCTTT	CASRSTERTEAFF
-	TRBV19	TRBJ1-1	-	TGTGCCAGTGGGAGAGGGGATTGGAGCACTGAAGCTTTCTTT	CASGRGDWSTEAFF
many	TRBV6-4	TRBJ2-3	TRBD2	TGTGCCAGCAGTGAGGGAAGCGGGGCTAGCACAGATACGCAGTATTTT	CASSEGSGASTDTQYF
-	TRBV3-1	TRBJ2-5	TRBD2	TGTGCCAGCAGCTTGATCGGGGGGGCCTTGAAAAATGAGCAGTACTTC	CASSLIGGALKNEQYF
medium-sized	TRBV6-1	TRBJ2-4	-	TGTGCCAGCACGAAACCGGGGAACATTCAGTACTTC	CASTKPGNIQYF
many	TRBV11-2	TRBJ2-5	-	TGTGCCAGCAGCTTAGCAGGGTACGAGACCCAGTACTTC	CASSLAGYETQYF
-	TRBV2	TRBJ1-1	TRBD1	TGTGCCAGCAGTGAATCCGGGACAGGGTTTGAAGCTTTCTTT	CASSESGTGFEAFF
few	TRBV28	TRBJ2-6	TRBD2	TGTGCCAGTACCGGGGGGAAACGGGGTGGGGCCAACGTCCTGACTTTC	CASTGGKRGGANVLTF